Presented here are 25 T cell receptor beta chains from one specimen sequenced in a study of sequential checkpoint blockade in melanoma. Treatment given: randomized to nivolumab then ipilimumab (arm A) or the reverse (arm B). This table comes from immunoSEQ multiplex PCR, and its TCRdb copy is limited to in-frame clones, with some not included. The data show just under 2,500 clones, with 27% seen just once and about 9.4% held by the top ten. This specimen consisted of tumor tissue (inferred from file names), obtained from a patient given nivolumab and ipilimumab in sequence. These receptors were taken from a human donor with melanoma.

This clone was detected many times. In nucleotides, the CDR3 is TGTGCCAGCAGCTTGGAGACAGGGAGCACGTGGGAGCAGTACGTC. Translation: CASSLETGSTWEQYV. The chain uses TRBV11-3 and TRBJ2-7; 7 bases agree with TRBD1. The CDR3 covers 15 residues. Germline CDR1 is SGHNT and CDR2 is YENEEA. With 3 bases clipped from V and 7 bases from J, the junction kept 12 bases outside the gene matches.

V and J are TRBV19 and TRBJ1-3; D remains ambiguous. Trimming pared 3 bases from V and 4 bases from J, leaving 7 bases between. CDR3 length: 13 residues. The germline CDR1 and CDR2 sequences are LNHDA and SQIVND (reference sequence). The CDR3 DNA is TGTGCCAGTAGTATTTGGAGAGGAAACACCATATATTTT. Encoded protein: CASSIWRGNTIYF.

The chain uses TRBV6-8 and TRBJ2-5; D remains ambiguous. The CDR3 consists of 14 residues. Germline V gives CDR1 MNHGY, CDR2 SAAAGT. Trimming stripped 5 bases from V and 5 bases from J, with 15 bases between. In DNA form, the CDR3 reads TGTGCCAGCAGTCGGACCCATCCCCCGGAGACCCAGTACTTC. This codes for CASSRTHPPETQYF.

A note on this clone: This same CDR3 is encoded by further DNA sequences in the sample. The chain combines TRBV25-1 with TRBJ1-2; D is unclear. V was pared by 6 bases and J by 0 bases, with 8 bases between. The CDR3 loop spans 13 amino acids. Germline assignment: CDR1 MGHDK and CDR2 SYGVNS. The CDR3 coding sequence is TGTGCCAGCAGCCTCGGGACTAACTATGGCTACACCTTC. As protein: CASSLGTNYGYTF.

This clone ranks as medium-sized. The genes are TRBV4-1 and TRBJ2-7, with 7 bases fitting TRBD1. The CDR3 length is 14 residues. V gave up 1 base and J gave up 4 bases; unmatched junction bases: 4. In germline, CDR1 is MGHRA, CDR2 YSYEKL. In nucleotides, the CDR3 is TGCGCCAGCAGCCAAGTGACAGGGAGTTACGAGCAGTACTTC. Protein sequence: CASSQVTGSYEQYF.

V usage is TRBV14 and J usage is TRBJ2-3; TRBD1 aligns across 8 bases. Germline V gene sequence: CDR1 SGHDN, CDR2 FVKESK. This CDR3 has 13 amino acids. V dropped 5 bases and J dropped 7; count of bases not matched to a gene: 5. CDR3 residues: CASSARQGHTQYF. Written as DNA, the CDR3 is TGTGCCAGCAGCGCCCGACAGGGGCATACGCAGTATTTT.

This clone came up a few times. The chain has TRBV6-1 and TRBJ1-2; D may be TRBD1 (6 bases). V was cut by 1 base and J by 6 bases, with 15 bases left in between. CDR3 length: 15 residues. CDR1 and CDR2 (germline): MNHNS, SASEGT. The CDR3 here is CASSEGGRGGNGYTF. CDR3 nucleotides: TGTGCCAGCAGTGAAGGAGGCAGGGGAGGTAATGGCTACACCTTC.

This clone was seen only a few times. The same CDR3 can be traced to other DNA sequences in this sample. The chain joins TRBV29-1 to TRBJ2-2; D remains ambiguous. Germline CDR1 is SQVTM and CDR2 is ANQGSEA. V lost 4 bases and J 2 bases, leaving 8 bases between the germline ends. This CDR3 is 13 amino acids long. CDR3 bases: TGCAGCGTTGTTCGGGTTAACACCGGGGAGCTGTTTTTT. Translated: CSVVRVNTGELFF.

The sample holds a few counts of this clone. The chain combines TRBV6-8 with TRBJ1-1, with unresolved D. V was cut by 7 bases and J by 4 bases, with 13 bases left in between. CDR1 MNHGY and CDR2 SAAAGT come from the germline V gene. The CDR3 length is 13 residues. The CDR3 nucleotides are TGTGCCAGCACCTGGGATCTGGGCACTGAAGCTTTCTTT. It translates to CASTWDLGTEAFF.

This chain uses TRBV19 with TRBJ2-2, with D possibly matching TRBD2 (5 bases). Trimming cost V 6 bases and J 5 bases, with 19 bases left between them. Germline CDR1 LNHDA, CDR2 SQIVND (reference sequence). The CDR3 is made up of 16 amino acids. The CDR3 sequence: CASSLAITRGTGELFF. For the CDR3, the DNA is TGTGCCAGTAGCCTCGCCATTACCAGAGGGACCGGGGAGCTGTTTTTT.

The V and J genes are TRBV29-1 and TRBJ2-5; 7 nucleotides agree with TRBD1. The CDR3 has 14 residues. The germline gives CDR1 SQVTM, CDR2 ANQGSEA. Unmatched junction bases numbered 12, after V lost 4 bases and J lost 7 bases. This CDR3 reads CSVGPGTVDGTQYF. As DNA, the CDR3 is TGCAGCGTTGGGCCCGGGACAGTGGACGGGACCCAGTACTTC. Looking up the rest from reference TRBV29-1 and TRBJ2-5 gives the full variable domain: SAVISQKPSRDICQRGTSLTIQCQVDSQVTMMFWYRQQPGQSLTLIATANQGSEATYESGFVIDKFPISRPNLTFSTLTVSNMSPEDSSIYLCSVGPGTVDGTQYFGPGTRLLVL.

The V call is TRBV19, the J call TRBJ2-7, with 9 bases that match TRBD2. The trim removed 5 bases at V and 3 bases at J, leaving 8 bases unmatched. The CDR3 is made up of 15 amino acids. Germline lookup yields CDR1 LNHDA and CDR2 SQIVND (reference sequence). CDR3 sequence reads: CASSPLAGEGYEQYF. The CDR3 DNA sequence: TGTGCCAGTAGTCCCTTAGCGGGGGAGGGCTACGAGCAGTACTTC.

In its sample, this clone is medium-sized. The J gene is TRBJ1-5, the V gene TRBV11-3; D possibly corresponds to TRBD1 (6 bases). Germline CDR1 is SGHNT and CDR2 is YENEEA. The CDR3 is 16 residues long. V gave up 4 bases and J gave up 2 bases, with 15 bases separating them. This chain's CDR3 is CASSSSDSLGNQPQHF. Written as DNA, the CDR3 is TGTGCCAGCAGCTCCTCGGACAGCTTGGGCAATCAGCCCCAGCATTTT.

This chain uses TRBV29-1 with TRBJ2-5; a weak D match, TRBD2 (6 bases). There are 15 residues in the CDR3. CDR1 is SQVTM, CDR2 ANQGSEA, per germline. Trimming stripped 4 bases from V and 5 bases from J, with 20 bases between. CDR3 coding DNA: TGCAGCGTTGTTCCAACAAGCAGGAGGGATGAGACCCAGTACTTC. It yields the protein CSVVPTSRRDETQYF.

V usage is TRBV10-3 and J usage is TRBJ1-4; possible D gene TRBD1, 5 bases. This CDR3 has 15 residues. The germline V gene has CDR1 ENHRY and CDR2 SYGVKD. V lost 0 bases and J lost 7, with 12 bases in between. CDR3 nucleotide sequence: TGTGCCATCAGTGAGTCCGGGGCTACGAGTGAAAAACTGTTTTTT. Its translation: CAISESGATSEKLFF.

The rearrangement joins TRBV29-1 to TRBJ1-5; D unresolved. Germline V gene lookup returns CDR1 SQVTM and CDR2 ANQGSEA. This CDR3 comprises 13 residues. V lost 1 base to trimming and J lost 4 bases, with 8 bases between them. Here the CDR3 DNA reads TGCAGCGTTGAAGGTGGACTTAATCAGCCCCAGCATTTT. It codes for CSVEGGLNQPQHF.

The V call is TRBV10-2, the J call TRBJ1-4; D is undetermined. V lost 4 bases and J lost 5, with 8 bases in between. CDR3 length: 13 amino acids. The V gene's germline CDR1 is WSHSY and CDR2 SAAADI. The CDR3 protein is CASSVIVNEKLFF. As DNA, the CDR3 is TGCGCCAGCAGTGTGATAGTGAATGAAAAACTGTTTTTT.

There are a few counts of this clone. The chain links TRBV18 to TRBJ2-7; D perhaps matches TRBD2 (5 bases). From germline, CDR1 is KGHSH and CDR2 LQKENI. The CDR3 length is 13 residues. V was trimmed by 3 bases and J by 0 bases, leaving 6 bases between them. The DNA of the CDR3 is TGTGCCAGCTCACCTCGGGGCTCCTACGAGCAGTACGTC. Encoded protein: CASSPRGSYEQYV.

In its sample, this clone ranks as large. Other DNA sequences in this specimen translate into the identical CDR3. This chain uses TRBV12-5 with TRBJ2-7; D is unclear. Trimming shortened V by 0 bases and J by 0 bases, and 6 bases separated the two germline ends. The CDR3 covers 14 residues. Germline V CDR1 and CDR2: LGHNT, FRNRAP. The CDR3 spells CASGLVAGSYEQYF. CDR3 nucleotide sequence: TGTGCTAGTGGTTTGGTCGCKGGCTCCTACGAGCAGTACTTC.

This clone occurred many times. The V call is TRBV11-3, the J call TRBJ1-3, with a possible D match to TRBD1 (5 bases). The V and J ends lost 3 bases and 0 bases respectively, with 12 bases between them. CDR3 length equals 16 residues. Germline V lookup: CDR1 SGHNT, CDR2 YENEEA. The CDR3 spells CASSFTGPSSGNTIYF. CDR3 bases: TGTGCCAGCAGCTTTACAGGTCCGAGCTCTGGAAACACCATATATTTT. Drawing the rest from reference TRBV11-3 and TRBJ1-3, the complete variable domain is EAGVVQSPRYKIIEKKQPVAFWCNPISGHNTLYWYLQNLGQGPELLIRYENEEAVDDSQLPKDRFSAERLKGVDSTLKIQPAELGDSAVYLCASSFTGPSSGNTIYFGEGSWLTVV.

This clone was recorded a few times. The rearrangement links TRBV6-7 to TRBJ1-4; D call uncertain. TRBV6-7 is assigned to the ORF class and has an uncertain function. Trimming removed 6 bases at V and 8 bases at J, with 7 bases between. The CDR3 contains 11 residues. The CDR3 DNA reads TGTGCCAGCAGACTGGGGGAAAAACTGTTTTTT. Encoded protein: CASRLGEKLFF.

The chain couples TRBV6-8 to TRBJ2-3, with 7 bases that match TRBD1. The CDR3 extends over 15 amino acids. In germline, CDR1 is MNHGY, CDR2 SAAAGT. Trimming cost V 1 base and J 5 bases; bases outside gene matches: 6. The CDR3 is CASSYLGTAQDTQYF. The DNA for the CDR3 is TGTGCCAGCAGTTACTTGGGGACAGCTCAAGATACGCAGTATTTT.

The CDR3 DNA reads TGTGCCAGCAGCTGGGGGACAGGGGGGTACAATGAGCAGTTCTTC. It translates to CASSWGTGGYNEQFF. J is TRBJ2-1 and V is TRBV14, with 11 bases aligning to TRBD1. Germline lookup yields CDR1 SGHDN and CDR2 FVKESK. V shed 5 bases, J shed 4 bases, and the junction held 4 bases outside the gene matches. CDR3 length equals 15 residues.

V and J are TRBV19 and TRBJ1-2; D is ambiguous. The CDR3 runs 15 residues. The germline V gene encodes CDR1 LNHDA and CDR2 SQIVND (reference sequence). V lost 6 bases and J lost 6, with 20 bases in between. CDR3: CASSTPWGDEDGYTF. The CDR3 bases are TGTGCCAGTAGCACCCCGTGGGGTGATGAGGATGGCTACACCTTC.

This clone was counted between two and nine times. V and J are TRBV11-3 and TRBJ2-3, with D maybe TRBD2 (5 bases). The CDR3 is made up of 18 amino acids. Germline CDR1 SGHNT, CDR2 YENEEA. V was cut by 5 bases and J by 6 bases, with 27 bases left in between. As DNA, the CDR3 is TGTGCCAGCAGCCCGGCGGGTGCTCTACTGAAGAAATCTGATACGCAGTATTTT. Translated: CASSPAGALLKKSDTQYF.